Listed here is a single TCR beta chain. This CDR3 has 16 amino acids. V gave up 2 bases and J gave up 0 bases; unmatched junction bases: 8. Germline CDR1 reads SGHDT; CDR2 reads YYEEEE. Sample time point: peak reinfection, 3 to 8 weeks after reinfection detection. No in vitro expansion preceded TCR sequencing of the sorted cells. The assay was immunoSEQ multiplex PCR, and TCRdb's table has in-frame clones only and misses some. The table lists 35,000 to 50,000 clones, roughly 90% of them singletons. This specimen comes from a study of memory CD8 T cells in hepatitis C reinfection. Study summary: Samples at peak reinfection came 3 to 8 weeks post-detection.

Sequenced material: naive CD8+ T cells sorted from blood. The V call is TRBV5-6, the J call TRBJ2-7; 7 bases agree with TRBD2. This sequence originates from a young man with hepatitis C virus infection. DNA of the CDR3: TGTGCCAGCAGCTTTGGGGCTAGCGGCCACTCCTACGAGCAGTACGTC. Protein: CASSFGASGHSYEQYV.